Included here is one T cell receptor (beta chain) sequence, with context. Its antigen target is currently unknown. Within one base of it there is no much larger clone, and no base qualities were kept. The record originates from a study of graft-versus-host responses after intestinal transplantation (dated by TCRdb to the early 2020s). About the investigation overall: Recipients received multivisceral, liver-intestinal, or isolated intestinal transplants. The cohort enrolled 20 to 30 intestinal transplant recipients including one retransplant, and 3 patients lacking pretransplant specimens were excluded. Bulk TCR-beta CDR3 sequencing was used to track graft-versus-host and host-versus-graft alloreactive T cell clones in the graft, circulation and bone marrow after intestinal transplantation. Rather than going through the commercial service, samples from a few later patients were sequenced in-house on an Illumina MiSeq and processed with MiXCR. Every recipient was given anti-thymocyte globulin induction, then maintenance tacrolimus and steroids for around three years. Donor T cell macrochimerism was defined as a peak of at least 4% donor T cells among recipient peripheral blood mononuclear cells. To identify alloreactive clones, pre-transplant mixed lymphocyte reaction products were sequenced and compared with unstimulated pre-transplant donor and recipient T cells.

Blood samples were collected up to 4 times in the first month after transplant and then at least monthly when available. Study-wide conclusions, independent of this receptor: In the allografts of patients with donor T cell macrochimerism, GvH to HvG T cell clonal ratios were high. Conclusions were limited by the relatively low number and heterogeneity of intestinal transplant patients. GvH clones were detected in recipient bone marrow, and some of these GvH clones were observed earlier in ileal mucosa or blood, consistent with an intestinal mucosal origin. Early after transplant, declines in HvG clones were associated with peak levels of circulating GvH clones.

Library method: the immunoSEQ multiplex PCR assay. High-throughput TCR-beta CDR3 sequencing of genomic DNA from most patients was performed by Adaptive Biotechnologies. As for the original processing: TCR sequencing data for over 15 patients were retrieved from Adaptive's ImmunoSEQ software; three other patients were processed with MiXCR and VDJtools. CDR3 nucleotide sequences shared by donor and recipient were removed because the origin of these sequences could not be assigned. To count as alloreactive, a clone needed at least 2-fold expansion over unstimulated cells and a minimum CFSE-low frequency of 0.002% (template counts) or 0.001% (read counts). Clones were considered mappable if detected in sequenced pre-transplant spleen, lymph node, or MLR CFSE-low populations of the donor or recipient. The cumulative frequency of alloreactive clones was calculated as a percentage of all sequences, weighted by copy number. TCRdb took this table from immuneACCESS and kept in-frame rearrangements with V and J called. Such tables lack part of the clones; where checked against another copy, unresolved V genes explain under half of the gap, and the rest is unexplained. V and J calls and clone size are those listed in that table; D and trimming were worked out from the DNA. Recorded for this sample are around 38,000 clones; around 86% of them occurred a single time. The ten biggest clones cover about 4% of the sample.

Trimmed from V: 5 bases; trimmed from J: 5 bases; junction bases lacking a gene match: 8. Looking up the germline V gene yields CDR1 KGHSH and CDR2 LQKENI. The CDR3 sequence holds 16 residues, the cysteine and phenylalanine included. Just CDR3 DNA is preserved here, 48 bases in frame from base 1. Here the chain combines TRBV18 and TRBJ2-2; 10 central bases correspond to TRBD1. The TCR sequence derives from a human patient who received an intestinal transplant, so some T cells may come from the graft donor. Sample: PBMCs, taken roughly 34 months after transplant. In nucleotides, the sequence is TGTGCCAGCTCAACCCTCGGGACAGGGGAAACCGGGGAGCTGTTTTTT. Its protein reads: CASSTLGTGETGELFF.